This T cell receptor beta chain was documented in a study of blood T cell repertoires in COVID-19. V dropped 7 bases and J dropped 7 bases, with 14 bases sitting between them. Germline CDR1 is SGHRS and CDR2 is YFSETQ. This CDR3 contains 13 residues. Assay: immunoSEQ multiplex PCR; the TCRdb copy retains only in-frame clones and omits some. Among fewer than 250,000 clones, approximately 82% were seen once, and the ten largest hold roughly 2.7%. The sequencing sample was made of peripheral blood. The origin of this receptor is a woman in her sixties or seventies with active or convalescent COVID-19. V is TRBV5-1 and J is TRBJ1-4, with unresolved D. The CDR3 DNA is TGCGCCAGCGGTCGTGGTTCGGGTGAAAAACTGTTTTTT. Its protein is CASGRGSGEKLFF.